This TCR beta chain was recovered during a study of blood T cells in healthy people across ages. The length of the CDR3 is 16 residues. CDR1 is SEHNR and CDR2 is FQNEAQ in the germline V gene (reference sequence). With 5 bases removed from V and 1 base from J, the gap between germline ends came to 12 bases. This clonotype was seen a handful of times. A second PCR, run for about 7 to 11 cycles, used a sample-barcoded 5' primer plus a J-beta primer mix. Every sample returned 2.5 million or more CDR3-containing paired-end reads. One entry per CDR3 protein, called by TCRdb with MiXCR from the 5' RACE reads. The data hold about 1.5 million distinct CDR3 sequences, with approximately 43% observed a single time.

This chain links TRBV7-9 with TRBJ1-6; D is undetermined. This sequence originates from a woman under 30 in good health. Sequencing was done on a sample of blood. CDR3 sequence (DNA): TGTGCCAGCAGCCCATTGGAGAGTTCCTATAATTCACCCCTCCACTTT. It encodes CASSPLESSYNSPLHF.